This T cell receptor (beta chain) is drawn from a study of blood T cell repertoires in COVID-19. Study-level background: Some COVID-19 samples were acute and others convalescent; all came from the United States, Italy and Spain.

Per the original methods: Amplification of reference gene primers provided the estimated nucleated cell counts. Data came from immunoSEQ multiplex PCR; TCRdb stores just in-frame clones and leaves some out. V and J calls and clone size are copied from that table; D and trimming were computed from the DNA. The sample includes approximately 350,000 clones, over 80% of them seen just once. The germline V gene has CDR1 MNHEY and CDR2 SMNVEV (reference sequence). The CDR3 length is 13 residues. Trimming stripped 6 bases from V and 7 bases from J, with 13 bases between. V is TRBV27 and J is TRBJ2-1; D perhaps matches TRBD2 (5 bases). The sample was PBMCs or T cells enriched from blood (not recorded which). This sequence was found in a woman between 50 and 59 years old who had recovered from COVID-19. CDR3 nucleotide sequence: TGTGCCAGCAGGGTGGACTCAACTAATGAGCAGTTCTTC. Translating gives CASRVDSTNEQFF.